This note documents a single T cell receptor beta chain sequence. These data are taken from a study of shared clonotypes between healthy human individuals. Germline assignment: CDR1 SGHVS and CDR2 FQNEAQ. The J segment lost 4 bases and the V segment lost 5 bases, leaving 8 bases of the junction unmatched. The CDR3 extends over 15 amino acids. The method was immunoSEQ multiplex PCR; TCRdb's version includes in-frame clones alone and lacks a portion of them. The table records approximately 620,000 clones, around 97% of them present only once. J is TRBJ1-5 and V is TRBV7-8, with 7 bases identical to TRBD1. Sequenced: naive CD4+ T cells sorted from blood. Noted subset: CD45RA+ positively selected. The sequence was obtained from a woman between 25 and 40 years old in good health. The CDR3 DNA sequence: TGTGCCAGCAGCCATGACAGGGTGCGGAATCAGCCCCAGCATTTT. Translated, it gives CASSHDRVRNQPQHF.